A selection of T cell receptor beta chains follows, all from one sample in a study of blood T cell repertoires in COVID-19. Method: immunoSEQ multiplex PCR; TCRdb's copy keeps in-frame clones and lacks some. This table holds approximately 250,000 clones, 84% found once. Material for sequencing was peripheral blood. The receptor set was obtained from a human donor in a cohort sampled during active COVID-19. Both conserved end residues are part of each CDR3. The D gene is left open where the match is weak. Not all rows give a size; the values are once, few, many and, for expanded clones, a class.

cdr3_aa,cdr3_nt,v_call,j_call,clone_size,d_call
CASSDQTGTNYGYTF,TGTGCCAGCTCCGACCAGACAGGGACTAACTATGGCTACACCTTC,TRBV18,TRBJ1-2,NA,TRBD1
CASIHDPLAGADTQYF,TGCGCCAGCATCCACGACCCCCTAGCGGGAGCAGATACGCAGTATTTT,TRBV5-1,TRBJ2-3,NA,TRBD2
CASSSTGGPTDTQYF,TGTGCCAGCAGTTCGACAGGGGGCCCCACAGATACGCAGTATTTT,TRBV6-5,TRBJ2-3,NA,TRBD1
CATSAGGSTEAFF,TGTGCCACCAGTGCAGGGGGCTCGACTGAAGCTTTCTTT,TRBV24-1,TRBJ1-1,NA,TRBD1
CASRPTITDTQYF,TGTGCCAGCAGACCCACAATCACAGATACGCAGTATTTT,TRBV6-5,TRBJ2-3,NA,NA
CASSLGRGDTDTQYF,TGTGCCAGCAGTCTAGGGCGGGGGGACACAGATACGCAGTATTTT,TRBV6-5,TRBJ2-3,NA,TRBD2
CASGVGASSYEQYF,TGTGCCAGTGGGGTAGGGGCCAGCAGCTACGAGCAGTACTTC,TRBV19,TRBJ2-7,NA,NA
CASSFSDRGEQYF,TGTGCCAGCAGTTTTTCGGACAGGGGCGAGCAGTACTTC,TRBV12-3/TRBV12-4,TRBJ2-7,once,TRBD1
CASSVQGARGFGEKLFF,TGTGCCAGCAGTGTACAGGGGGCGCGAGGTTTTGGGGAAAAACTGTTTTTT,TRBV6-1,TRBJ1-4,NA,TRBD1
CASTLWAGGTDTQYF,TGTGCCAGCACCTTATGGGCGGGGGGCACAGATACGCAGTATTTT,TRBV27,TRBJ2-3,NA,TRBD2
CASSLEVAAADEQYF,TGCGCCAGCAGCTTGGAGGTAGCAGCTGCCGACGAGCAGTACTTC,TRBV5-1,TRBJ2-7,NA,NA
CSASTGGNTDTQYF,TGCAGTGCTAGTACGGGGGGGAACACAGATACGCAGTATTTT,TRBV20-1,TRBJ2-3,NA,TRBD2
CASSPRAAGNEQYF,TGCGCCAGCAGCCCCCGGGCCGCAGGGAACGAGCAGTACTTC,TRBV5-1,TRBJ2-7,NA,NA
CASSPDRGLNQPQHF,TGTGCCAGCAGCCCGGACAGGGGGCTAAATCAGCCCCAGCATTTT,TRBV5-6,TRBJ1-5,NA,TRBD1
CASSTRGGVNTGELFF,TGTGCCAGTAGTACACGGGGGGGCGTGAACACCGGGGAGCTGTTTTTT,TRBV19,TRBJ2-2,NA,TRBD2